The clone carrying this T cell receptor beta chain was detected only a few times. Germline V gene lookup returns CDR1 MNHEY and CDR2 SVGAGI. Trimming cost V 7 bases and J 4 bases, with 4 bases left between them. The CDR3 sequence is 10 residues long. This entry belongs to a study of blood T cell repertoires in COVID-19. At the level of the study: Acute and convalescent COVID-19 samples came from the United States, Italy and Spain.

Per the authors' pipeline: Estimation of nucleated cell counts was performed using reference gene primer amplification. The data were produced by immunoSEQ multiplex PCR, yet TCRdb's version contains in-frame clones alone and is incomplete. V, J and clone size reflect that table, while D and trimming were determined from the DNA. The profile covers about 220,000 clones, with around 87% appearing a single time and approximately 15% taken by the ten largest. Sequenced sample: PBMCs or T cells enriched from blood (not recorded which). This chain uses TRBV6-5 with TRBJ2-5; no definite D call. The origin of this receptor is a man aged 25-40 years who had been exposed to COVID-19. This CDR3 reads CASTGETQYF. The CDR3 bases are TGTGCCAGCACGGGAGAGACCCAGTACTTC.